Following are 12 T cell receptor beta chains from one sample sequenced in a study of blood T cell repertoires in COVID-19. Assay: immunoSEQ multiplex PCR; the TCRdb copy retains only in-frame clones and omits some. The sample lists 410,000 or so clones; around 86% were seen once. Sequencing was performed on peripheral blood. The origin of the receptors is a woman in her 30s with active or convalescent COVID-19.

The chain joins TRBV10-2 to TRBJ2-3; 7 bases line up with TRBD1. The V segment lost 6 bases and the J segment 2 bases; nucleotides outside the gene matches: 5. The CDR3 covers 14 residues. The germline V gene encodes CDR1 WSHSY and CDR2 SAAADI. In DNA form, the CDR3 reads TGCGCCAGCAGCCAAACAGGGGTCACAGATACGCAGTATTTT. Its translation: CASSQTGVTDTQYF.

The J gene is TRBJ1-2, the V gene TRBV11-3; D not certain. The CDR3 has 19 amino acids. V was clipped by 5 bases and J by 0 bases, with 25 bases between them. Germline V CDR1 and CDR2: SGHNT, YENEEA. The CDR3 protein is CASSPINRFLRISNYGYTF. CDR3 in DNA: TGTGCCAGCAGCCCTATTAATCGGTTCTTGAGGATCTCTAACTATGGCTACACCTTC.

V is TRBV5-4 and J is TRBJ2-3, with 7 nucleotides matching TRBD2. Germline V lookup: CDR1 SGHNT, CDR2 YYREEE (reference sequence). CDR3 size: 15 residues. The J segment lost 5 bases and the V segment lost 3 bases, leaving 9 bases of the junction unmatched. This CDR3 reads CASSYKREVVDTQYF. The CDR3 nucleotides are TGTGCCAGCAGCTATAAACGGGAGGTTGTAGATACGCAGTATTTT. The entire variable domain, with the rest obtained from reference TRBV5-4 and TRBJ2-3, is as follows: ETGVTQSPTHLIKTRGQQVTLRCSSQSGHNTVSWYQQALGQGPQFIFQYYREEENGRGNFPPRFSGLQFPNYSSELNVNALELDDSALYLCASSYKREVVDTQYFGPGTRLTVL.

The chain links TRBV13 to TRBJ2-6; tentative D call: TRBD2 (5 bases). The CDR3 totals 16 residues. CDR1 is PRHDT, CDR2 FYEKMQ, per germline (reference sequence). V was shortened by 4 bases and J by 0 bases, with 10 bases between the two germline ends. In DNA form, the CDR3 reads TGTGCCAGCAGCTCTACCGGGGACTCTGGGGCCAACGTCCTGACTTTC. It encodes CASSSTGDSGANVLTF.

The chain uses TRBV6-1 and TRBJ2-2, with a possible D match to TRBD1 (5 bases). CDR1 is MNHNS, CDR2 SASEGT, per germline. The V and J ends lost 3 bases and 5 bases respectively, with 10 bases between them. This CDR3 has 14 amino acids. The CDR3 sequence is CASSDPGKTGELFF. CDR3 DNA: TGTGCCAGCAGTGATCCAGGGAAAACCGGGGAGCTGTTTTTT.

In DNA form, the CDR3 reads TGTGCCAGCAGCCTATGGGAGGGGAACACTGAAGCTTTCTTT. It is translated as CASSLWEGNTEAFF. This chain uses TRBV9 with TRBJ1-1; D call uncertain. V lost 4 bases, J lost 1 base, and 11 bases lay in between. The CDR3 extends over 14 amino acids. The germline V gene has CDR1 SGDLS and CDR2 YYNGEE.

J is TRBJ1-2 and V is TRBV4-1; possibly TRBD1 for D (5 bases). The V gene lost 1 base and the J gene lost 3 bases, with 12 bases spanning the gap. The germline gives CDR1 MGHRA, CDR2 YSYEKL. This CDR3 is built from 15 residues. The CDR3 nucleotides read TGCGCCAGCAGCCAAGGGCCTGGGGGGGACTATGGCTACACCTTC. Residues: CASSQGPGGDYGYTF.

Only a few counts were recorded for this clone. The chain combines TRBV6-1 with TRBJ2-2, with D perhaps TRBD2 (5 bases). CDR3 length equals 14 residues. V lost 3 bases and J lost 6, with 11 bases in between. Germline CDR1 MNHNS, CDR2 SASEGT. CDR3 DNA sequence: TGTGCCAGCAGTGAGTATCCGGAGGCCGGGGAGCTGTTTTTT. Protein: CASSEYPEAGELFF.

The chain has TRBV7-9 and TRBJ1-2; D unclear. Germline CDR1 SEHNR, CDR2 FQNEAQ (reference sequence). Deletions cut 1 base from V and 5 bases from J, with 8 bases between. CDR3 size: 13 residues. CDR3 residues: CASSLDGLYGYTF. The CDR3, as DNA: TGTGCCAGCAGCTTAGATGGCCTTTATGGCTACACCTTC.

The CDR3 reads CAISGSDSKLFF. In nucleotides, the CDR3 is TGTGCCATCAGTGGGTCGGACAGTAAACTGTTTTTT. The chain combines TRBV10-3 with TRBJ1-4; TRBD1 might be the D (6 bases). Trimming removed 4 bases at V and 11 bases at J, with 11 bases between. CDR1 ENHRY and CDR2 SYGVKD come from the germline V gene. The CDR3 extends over 12 amino acids.

This clone came up once. At one of its ends the junction is not consistent with the germline gene, which may arise from a read error. The rearrangement links TRBV27 to TRBJ2-3, with TRBD1 matching over 9 bases. The germline gives CDR1 MNHEY, CDR2 SMNVEV (reference sequence). The CDR3 covers 22 residues. In DNA form, the CDR3 reads TGTGCCAGCATTTTATCTGGCTTTGGGACAGGGCCGCCACAGACTAGCACAGATACGCAGTATTTT. It codes for CASILSGFGTGPPQTSTDTQYF.

This rearrangement joins TRBV9 to TRBJ2-2, with 10 bases identical to TRBD2. After removal of 4 bases from V and 3 bases from J, the junction contained 15 bases not matched to a gene. The length of the CDR3 is 19 residues. The germline V gene encodes CDR1 SGDLS and CDR2 YYNGEE. CDR3 DNA sequence: TGTGCCAGCAGCTCCCATTCCCTAGCGGGAGTGTACGACACCGGGGAGCTGTTTTTT. Translated: CASSSHSLAGVYDTGELFF.